This T cell receptor beta chain was profiled in a study of shared clonotypes between healthy human individuals. Naive-designated CD8 cells lacked CD45RO, were positively enriched for CCR7, and omitted terminally differentiated effector memory CD45RA+ cells. Several immunoSEQ plates held equal portions of the genomic DNA taken from each subset. Original data processing: ImmunoSEQ gave junction-only sequences without quality scores, so filtering differed. Here immunoSEQ multiplex PCR was the method, and the copy in TCRdb shows in-frame clones only, minus some. That table is the source of V, J and clone size, and D and trimming were worked out from the DNA. The sample lists some 2.1 million clones; over 85% were seen once. Notes on this clone: Its target is unknown.

Study results and caveats: Generation of non-shared clonotypes was less probable than generation of clonotypes shared by all four donors.

Material for sequencing was naive CD8+ T cells sorted from blood. This TCR was sampled from a man aged 18 to 30 in good health.

The CDR3 DNA is TGTGCCAGCAGGAGCGGGAGTTTCTACGAGCAGTACTTC. This gives the protein CASRSGSFYEQYF. The chain has TRBV6-5 and TRBJ2-7; TRBD2 matches 8 bases. The CDR3 extends over 13 amino acids. Unmatched junction bases numbered 4, after V lost 6 bases and J lost 3 bases. Per germline, CDR1 MNHEY and CDR2 SVGAGI.